A single sample is the source of the 22 T cell receptor beta chains below, sequenced in a study of identifying expanded T cells in peripheral blood. Only in-frame clones appear in the TCRdb table, and some are missing; sequencing was by immunoSEQ multiplex PCR. The sample consists of under 110,000 clones, around 88% of them appearing once. Sequencing input: blood. The receptors were sampled from a person aged 18 to 75 in good health.

The chain has TRBV7-2 and TRBJ2-1, with 13 bases matching TRBD2. The junction had 8 bases not matched to a gene; V was cut back by 5 bases and J by 4 bases. This CDR3 is 17 amino acids long. Germline CDR1 SGHTA, CDR2 FQGNSA. CDR3 in DNA: TGTGCCAGCAGCCCCCGGACTAGCGGGGGACTGTACAATGAGCAGTTCTTC. Protein: CASSPRTSGGLYNEQFF. The entire variable domain, with the rest obtained from reference TRBV7-2 and TRBJ2-1, is as follows: GAGVSQSPSNKVTEKGKDVELRCDPISGHTALYWYRQSLGQGLEFLIYFQGNSAPDKSGLPSDRFSAERTGGSVSTLTIQRTQQEDSAVYLCASSPRTSGGLYNEQFFGPGTRLTVL.

The CDR3 loop reads CASSLVRGGQETQYF. CDR3 sequence (DNA): TGTGCCAGCAGCTTAGTGAGGGGGGGCCAAGAGACCCAGTACTTC. The genes are TRBV7-7 and TRBJ2-5, with D possibly TRBD2 on 7 matching bases. CDR1 is SSHAT, CDR2 FNYEAQ, per germline (reference sequence). Trimming cost V 1 base and J 1 base, with 10 bases left between them. The length of the CDR3 is 15 residues.

V usage is TRBV7-9 and J usage is TRBJ2-1; D might be TRBD1 (5 bases). This CDR3 region has 19 residues. V lost 4 bases to trimming and J lost 0 bases, with 22 bases between them. Germline CDR1 reads SEHNR; CDR2 reads FQNEAQ (reference sequence). CDR3 coding DNA: TGTGCCAGCAGCTCCACCCAGGGCCCAACAGATAGCTCCTACAATGAGCAGTTCTTC. Translating it yields CASSSTQGPTDSSYNEQFF.

This chain joins TRBV5-6 and TRBJ1-2, with unresolved D. Trimming removed 0 bases at V and 9 bases at J, with 24 bases between. The germline gives CDR1 SGHDT, CDR2 YYEEEE. This CDR3 region has 17 residues. In nucleotides, the CDR3 is TGTGCCAGCAGCTTGGCCTTGTCAGCTACTCGAGTCCGGCGCTACACCTTC. This translates into CASSLALSATRVRRYTF.

In this sample, this clone turned up a few times. This sequence joins TRBV6-5 and TRBJ2-5; tentatively, D is TRBD2 (6 bases). The CDR3 contains 13 residues. Trimming took off 2 bases at V and 5 bases at J, with 9 bases between the two ends. Germline assignment: CDR1 MNHEY and CDR2 SVGAGI. Here the CDR3 reads CASSYAGWETQYF. The CDR3 DNA reads as TGTGCCAGCAGTTACGCGGGGTGGGAGACCCAGTACTTC.

V and J are TRBV29-1 and TRBJ1-2; D is unresolved. The germline V and J ends were trimmed by 0 bases and 6 bases, with 5 bases remaining between them. Per germline, CDR1 SQVTM and CDR2 ANQGSEA. This CDR3 has 11 amino acids. In nucleotides, the CDR3 is TGCAGCGTTGAAGAAGCGAATGGCTACACCTTC. Encoded protein: CSVEEANGYTF.

This clone has just one count. This chain links TRBV19 with TRBJ1-1, with 12 bases lining up with TRBD1. In germline, CDR1 is LNHDA, CDR2 SQIVND (reference sequence). The CDR3 length is 17 residues. Unmatched junction bases numbered 13, after V lost 8 bases and J lost 3 bases. CDR3 sequence reads: CASPPGQGARRDTEAFF. DNA for the CDR3: TGTGCCAGTCCCCCGGGACAGGGGGCCCGGCGGGACACTGAAGCTTTCTTT.

As concerns this clone: At one end the junction does not follow the germline gene, possibly because of a read error. CDR3 in DNA: TGCGCCAGCAGCCAAGATGGGAGGACCTCCATCAACTTC. Encoded protein: CASSQDGRTSINF. V usage is TRBV4-3 and J usage is TRBJ2-7; tentative D call: TRBD2 (6 bases). Germline V gene lookup returns CDR1 LGHNA and CDR2 YSLEER. CDR3 length: 13 amino acids.

This chain uses TRBV28 with TRBJ2-7; 8 positions agree with TRBD1. The germline V gene has CDR1 MDHEN and CDR2 SYDVKM. V was pared by 7 bases and J by 4 bases, with 6 bases of the junction left unmatched. The CDR3 runs 13 residues. CDR3 DNA: TGTGCCAGCACCCCGACAGGGGTTTACGAGCAGTACTTC. As protein: CASTPTGVYEQYF.

This CDR3 is CASTLADRGGTEAFF. Written as DNA, the CDR3 is TGTGCCAGCACCCTCGCGGACAGGGGGGGCACTGAAGCTTTCTTT. The chain has TRBV7-8 and TRBJ1-1, with TRBD1 matching over 10 bases. Germline assignment: CDR1 SGHVS and CDR2 FQNEAQ. Trimming took 7 bases from V and 4 from J; bases not matched to a gene: 9. The CDR3 consists of 15 residues.

In this sample, this clone turned up once. Other DNA sequences in this specimen translate into the identical CDR3. The chain links TRBV9 to TRBJ1-6; TRBD1 aligns across 7 bases. The CDR3 length is 15 residues. Germline V gives CDR1 SGDLS, CDR2 YYNGEE. The trim removed 3 bases at V and 7 bases at J, leaving 7 bases unmatched. The CDR3 reads CASSGRQGWNSPLHF. The CDR3 DNA is TGTGCCAGCAGCGGGAGACAGGGATGGAATTCACCCCTCCACTTT.

The V call is TRBV27, the J call TRBJ2-7, with 10 bases identical to TRBD1. Trimming at V came to 5 bases and at J to 1 base, leaving 5 bases not matched to a gene. In germline, CDR1 is MNHEY, CDR2 SMNVEV (reference sequence). The CDR3 contains 15 residues. For the CDR3, the DNA is TGTGCCAGCAGTGCCTGGGACAGGGGATCCTACGAGCAGTACTTC. This codes for CASSAWDRGSYEQYF.

This sequence joins TRBV19 and TRBJ1-5; weak D call: TRBD1 (5 bases). V lost 0 bases and J lost 4, with 16 bases in between. Germline V gene lookup returns CDR1 LNHDA and CDR2 SQIVND (reference sequence). The CDR3 is 17 residues long. This CDR3 is CASSIEGAGALNQPQHF. The CDR3 coding sequence is TGTGCCAGTAGTATAGAAGGGGCAGGAGCCTTAAATCAGCCCCAGCATTTT.

The genes are TRBV5-1 and TRBJ1-4, with TRBD1 identical over 9 bases. In germline, CDR1 is SGHRS, CDR2 YFSETQ. The CDR3 has 15 residues. The ends lost 6 bases at V and 4 bases at J; junction bases unmatched: 7. CDR3 DNA: TGCGCCAGCACTAAACAGGGGGCAATTAATGAAAAACTGTTTTTT. It specifies CASTKQGAINEKLFF.

The rearrangement joins TRBV10-3 to TRBJ1-1; 8 bases line up with TRBD1. The germline V gene encodes CDR1 ENHRY and CDR2 SYGVKD. J was trimmed by 6 bases and V by 6 bases; bases with no gene match: 6. This CDR3 comprises 13 residues. CDR3 protein: CAIREQGVAEAFF. CDR3 DNA sequence: TGTGCCATCAGGGAACAGGGGGTGGCTGAAGCTTTCTTT.

DNA for the CDR3: TGCGCCAGCAGCCAAGTAGAATCGGGGTTCTACGAGCAGTACTTC. Translated: CASSQVESGFYEQYF. V gene TRBV4-3 combines with J gene TRBJ2-7; possible D gene TRBD2, 5 bases. The CDR3 contains 15 residues. CDR1 and CDR2 (germline): LGHNA, YSLEER. Trimming removed 1 base at V and 3 bases at J, with 13 bases between.

The chain has TRBV18 and TRBJ2-3, with D perhaps TRBD1 or TRBD2 (6 bases each). CDR1 KGHSH and CDR2 LQKENI come from the germline V gene. V was trimmed by 1 base and J by 4 bases, leaving 18 bases between them. This CDR3 is built from 17 residues. CDR3 residues: CASSPRRGNTVPDTQYF. CDR3 sequence (DNA): TGTGCCAGCTCACCACGGAGGGGGAACACTGTCCCAGATACGCAGTATTTT.

The chain joins TRBV4-1 to TRBJ2-7; 7 nucleotides align to TRBD1. The V segment lost 0 bases and the J segment 2 bases; nucleotides outside the gene matches: 4. The CDR3 length is 15 residues. Germline values: CDR1 MGHRA, CDR2 YSYEKL. The CDR3 DNA reads TGCGCCAGCAGCCAAGATGAGGGGGCGGCCTACGAGCAGTACTTC. Its translation: CASSQDEGAAYEQYF.

The genes are TRBV19 and TRBJ1-6; TRBD1 matches 7 bases. J lost 6 bases, V lost 5 bases, and 4 bases had no gene match. Germline lookup yields CDR1 LNHDA and CDR2 SQIVND (reference sequence). This CDR3 region has 14 residues. The CDR3 here is CASSGGTANSPLHF. In DNA form, the CDR3 reads TGTGCCAGTAGTGGGGGGACAGCTAATTCACCCCTCCACTTT.

The rearrangement links TRBV7-2 to TRBJ1-3; tentatively, D is TRBD1 (6 bases). Germline values: CDR1 SGHTA, CDR2 FQGNSA. CDR3 length: 15 amino acids. Trimming stripped 5 bases from V and 3 bases from J, with 14 bases between. The CDR3 sequence: CASSPSGTRGNTIYF. CDR3 nucleotide sequence: TGTGCCAGCAGCCCAAGCGGGACACGTGGAAACACCATATATTTT.

The chain couples TRBV28 to TRBJ2-7; D unresolved. Germline CDR1 reads MDHEN; CDR2 reads SYDVKM. CDR3 size: 13 residues. V lost 2 bases to trimming and J lost 4 bases, with 9 bases between them. The CDR3 sequence: CASSLAPIYEQYF. CDR3 DNA: TGTGCCAGCAGTTTAGCCCCCATTTACGAGCAGTACTTC.

J is TRBJ2-5 and V is TRBV7-2, with 10 bases aligning to TRBD2. In germline, CDR1 is SGHTA, CDR2 FQGNSA. With V trimmed by 9 bases and J by 7 bases, 11 bases remained unmatched. CDR3 length equals 14 residues. The CDR3 sequence is CASSSGGFRGTQYF. CDR3 nucleotide sequence: TGTGCCAGTTCTAGCGGGGGATTCCGGGGGACCCAGTACTTC.